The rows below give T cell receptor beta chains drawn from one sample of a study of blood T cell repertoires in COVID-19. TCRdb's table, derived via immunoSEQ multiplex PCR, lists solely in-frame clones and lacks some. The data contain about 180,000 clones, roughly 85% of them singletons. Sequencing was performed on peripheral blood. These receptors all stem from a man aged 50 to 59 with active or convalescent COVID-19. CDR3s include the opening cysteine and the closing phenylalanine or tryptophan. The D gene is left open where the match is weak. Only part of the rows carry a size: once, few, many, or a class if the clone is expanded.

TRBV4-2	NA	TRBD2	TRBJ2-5	TGTGCCAGCAGCCAAGAGCGGGGGGAGACCCAGTACTTC	CASSQERGETQYF
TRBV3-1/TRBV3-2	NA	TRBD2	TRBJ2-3	TGTGCCAGCAGCCTAGCGGGGGGGGTAACAGATACGCAGTATTTT	CASSLAGGVTDTQYF
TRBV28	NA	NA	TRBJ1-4	TGTGCCAGCAGATTGTCTGGAGGGACTAATGAAAAACTGTTTTTT	CASRLSGGTNEKLFF
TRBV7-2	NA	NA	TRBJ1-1	TGTGCCAGCAGCTTAATCGGGAAGGGCACTGAAGCTTTCTTT	CASSLIGKGTEAFF
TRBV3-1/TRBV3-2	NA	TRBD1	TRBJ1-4	TGTGCCAGCAGCCCGGACAGGGTTAATGAAAAACTGTTTTTT	CASSPDRVNEKLFF
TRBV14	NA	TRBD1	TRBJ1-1	TGTGCCAGCAGCATCGACAGGGCTTGGGCTTTCTTT	CASSIDRAWAFF
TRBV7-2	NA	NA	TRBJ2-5	TGTGCCAGCAGCCAGGCCGGGACACCACAAGAGACCCAGTACTTC	CASSQAGTPQETQYF
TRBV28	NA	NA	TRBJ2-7	TGTGCCAGCAGAACCTCCGCGCCCTATTTCCACTACGAGCAGTACTTC	CASRTSAPYFHYEQYF
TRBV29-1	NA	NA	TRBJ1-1	TGCAGCTCGACAGTTGGGATGAACACTGAAGCTTTCTTT	CSSTVGMNTEAFF
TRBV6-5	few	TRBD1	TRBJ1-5	TGTGCCAGCAAAGAGGACAGGGTGGGACCCCAGCATTTT	CASKEDRVGPQHF
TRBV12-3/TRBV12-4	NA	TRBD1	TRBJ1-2	TGTGCCAGCAGAACGGACAGGAGCTATGGCTACACCTTC	CASRTDRSYGYTF
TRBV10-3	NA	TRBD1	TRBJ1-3	TGTGCCATCAGACCGGGACAGGGCTCTGGAAACACCATATATTTT	CAIRPGQGSGNTIYF
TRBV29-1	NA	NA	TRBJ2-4	TGCAGCGTTGGGACAGAGATAGCCAAAAACATTCAGTACTTC	CSVGTEIAKNIQYF
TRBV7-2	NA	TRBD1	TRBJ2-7	TGTGCCAGCAGCTTATCGGGACAGGGGGGGGAGCAGTACTTC	CASSLSGQGGEQYF
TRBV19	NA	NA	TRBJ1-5	TGTGCCAGTAGTGCTACCCTTGGTCAGCCCCAGCATTTT	CASSATLGQPQHF
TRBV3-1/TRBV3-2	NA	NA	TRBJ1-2	TGTGCCAGCAGCCGGACAGCCCTGACGGGCTACACCTTC	CASSRTALTGYTF
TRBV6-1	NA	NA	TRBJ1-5	TGTGCCAGCAGTGAAAGGGGTAGCAATCAGCCCCAGCATTTT	CASSERGSNQPQHF
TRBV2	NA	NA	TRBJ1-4	TGTGCCAGCAGTGATATGGGGCAAGAAAAACTGTTTTTT	CASSDMGQEKLFF
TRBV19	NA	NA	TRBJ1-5	TGTGCCAGTAGTCCCGGTAGGGGGGGGGATCAGCCCCAGCATTTT	CASSPGRGGDQPQHF
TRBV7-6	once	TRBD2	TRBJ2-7	TGTGCCAGCAGCTTAGAGGCGGGAGAAGGCGACGAGCAGTACTTC	CASSLEAGEGDEQYF
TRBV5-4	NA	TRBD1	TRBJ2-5	TGTGCCAGCAGCCCTACAGGGGGTTCAGAGACCCAGTACTTC	CASSPTGGSETQYF
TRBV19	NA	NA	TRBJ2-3	TGTGCCAGTAGGGGGGCTAACACAGATACGCAGTATTTT	CASRGANTDTQYF
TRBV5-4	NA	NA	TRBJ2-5	TGTGCCAGCAGCTTACAGCAAGAGACCCAGTACTTC	CASSLQQETQYF
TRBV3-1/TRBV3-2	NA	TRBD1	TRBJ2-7	TGTGCCAGCAGCCTACGAAACAGGGGGCCCTACGAGCAGTACTTC	CASSLRNRGPYEQYF
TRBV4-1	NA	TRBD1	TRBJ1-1	TGCGCCAGCAGCCAAGATCCATCTCGGACAGGGGGGGTGAACACTGAAGCTTTCTTT	CASSQDPSRTGGVNTEAFF
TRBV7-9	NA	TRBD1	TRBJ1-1	TGTGCCAGCAGCCACAGGGGTAAGGACACTGAAGCTTTCTTT	CASSHRGKDTEAFF
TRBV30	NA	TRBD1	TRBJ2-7	TGTGCCTGGATAGGGACAGGGAATTCCTACGAGCAGTACTTC	CAWIGTGNSYEQYF
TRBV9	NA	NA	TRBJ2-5	TGTGCCAGCAGCCCCCAGTACCAAGAGACCCAGTACTTC	CASSPQYQETQYF
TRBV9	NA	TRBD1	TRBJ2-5	TGTGCCAGCAGCCCCCGCCCCGACAGGGGGCGCATGGAGACCCAGTACTTC	CASSPRPDRGRMETQYF
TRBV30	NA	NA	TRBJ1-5	TGTGCCTGGATCCCTGGTGGAGGGTCCCCAAATCAGCCCCAGCATTTT	CAWIPGGGSPNQPQHF
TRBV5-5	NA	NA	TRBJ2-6	TGTGCCAGCAGCAATGACAGGTCCCTCTCTGGGGCCAACGTCCTGACTTTC	CASSNDRSLSGANVLTF
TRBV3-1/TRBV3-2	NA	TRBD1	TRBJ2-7	TGTGCCAGCCGCAGACAGGGGGACTCCTACGAGCAGTACTTC	CASRRQGDSYEQYF
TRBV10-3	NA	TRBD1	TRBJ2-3	TGTGCCATCAGCGTGCCCCCGGGGACAGGGGCAGATACGCAGTATTTT	CAISVPPGTGADTQYF
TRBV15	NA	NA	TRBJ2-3	TGTGCCACCAGCACCCGGGACTTCACAGATACGCAGTATTTT	CATSTRDFTDTQYF
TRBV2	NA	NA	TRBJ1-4	TGTGCCAGCAGTGCCGAGGAAAAACTGTTTTTT	CASSAEEKLFF
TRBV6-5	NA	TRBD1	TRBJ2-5	TGTGCCAGCACCGCCACAGGGGGCGGGGAGACCCAGTACTTC	CASTATGGGETQYF
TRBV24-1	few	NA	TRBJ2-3	TGTGCCACCAGTGATCCGCACCCGGCGGCGCCGGATACGCAGTATTTT	CATSDPHPAAPDTQYF
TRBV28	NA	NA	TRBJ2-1	TGTGCCAGCAGCTATCCAGGGTTAATCTACAATGAGCAGTTCTTC	CASSYPGLIYNEQFF
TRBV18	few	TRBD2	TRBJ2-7	TGTGCCAGCTCACCCGCCGGGACTAGTCAACGCTACGAGCAGTACTTC	CASSPAGTSQRYEQYF